This section outlines one T cell receptor beta chain sequence together with its context. Its antigen is unknown. This record belongs to a study of cytomegalovirus exposure and HLA in healthy donors. Broader study findings: The study labeled fewer than 200 TCR beta chains cytomegalovirus-associated. In vitro testing confirmed three CMV-associated chains as specific for CMV antigens.

Clones were sequenced by immunoSEQ multiplex PCR, and TCRdb holds only the in-frame ones, with some missing. The data contain about 150,000 clones, 94% of them singletons. Germline CDR1 is SGHRS and CDR2 is YFSETQ. V was pared by 1 base and J by 3 bases, with 10 bases between. The CDR3 is 14 residues long. The donors were part of the validation cohort, which consisted of roughly 120 subjects and was separate from the first cohort of several hundred subjects. This sequence was found in a man between 18 and 29 years old in good health and CMV-seropositive. Sequenced sample: PBMCs. This chain joins TRBV5-1 and TRBJ1-1; the D is unclear. DNA of the CDR3: TGCGCCAGCAGCTTGAACGTCGGGGACACTGAAGCTTTCTTT. Amino acids: CASSLNVGDTEAFF.